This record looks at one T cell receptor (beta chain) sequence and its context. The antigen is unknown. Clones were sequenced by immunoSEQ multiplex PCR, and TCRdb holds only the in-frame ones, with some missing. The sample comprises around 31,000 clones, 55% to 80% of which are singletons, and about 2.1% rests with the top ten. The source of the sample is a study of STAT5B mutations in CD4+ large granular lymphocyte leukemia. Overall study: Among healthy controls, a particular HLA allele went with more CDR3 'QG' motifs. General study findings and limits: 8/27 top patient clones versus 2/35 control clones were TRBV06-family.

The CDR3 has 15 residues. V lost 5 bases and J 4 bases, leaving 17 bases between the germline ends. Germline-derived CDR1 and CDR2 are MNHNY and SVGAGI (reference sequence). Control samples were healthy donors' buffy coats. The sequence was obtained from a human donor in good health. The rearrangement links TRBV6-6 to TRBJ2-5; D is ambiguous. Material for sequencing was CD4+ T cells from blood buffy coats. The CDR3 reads CASSDHARSRETQYF. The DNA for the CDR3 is TGTGCCAGCAGTGACCACGCCCGCTCGAGAGAGACCCAGTACTTC.